This TCR beta chain emerged from a study of regulatory T cells in long-lasting Graves disease. Study findings and constraints: Segments TRBV28, TRBJ1-2 and TRBJ2-5 showed preferential usage in persistent disease.

The time point here: newly diagnosed GD, antithyroid drugs for less than 3 months. PBMC-extracted RNA yielded the TCR library. Combining iRepertoire HTBI primers with Arm-PCR of CDR3 regions, the authors built TCR beta libraries. TCRdb reprocessed the multiplex PCR reads via MiXCR and lists one record per CDR3 protein. This table holds around 240,000 distinct CDR3 sequences, around 18% found once. This clonotype was detected ten times or more. Its cognate antigen is unknown. The CDR3 loop spans 14 amino acids. The germline V and J ends were trimmed by 3 bases and 2 bases, with 11 bases remaining between them. The same sample was also studied in work on T cells in Graves' hyperthyroidism and ophthalmopathy. That paper notes: Hyperthyroidism patients were newly diagnosed, had disease duration under 2 months, and were aged 18 to 65 years.

The sample was peripheral blood mononuclear cells (PBMCs), taken at new diagnosis, from a patient treated with antithyroid drugs. The clonotype comes from a woman aged 25-40 years with Graves disease. V and J are TRBV12-3 or TRBV12-4 and TRBJ2-7; the D gene could be TRBD1 or TRBD2 (5 bases each). Here the CDR3 DNA reads TGTGCCAGCAGTTTGCACGGGACCACCTACGAGCAGTACTTC. This encodes CASSLHGTTYEQYF.